What follows are 23 T cell receptor beta chains derived from one specimen sequenced in a study of blood T cells in healthy people across ages. Alongside a J-beta primer mix, a sample-barcoded 5' primer served in a second PCR lasting roughly 6 to 12 cycles. TCRdb used MiXCR to reprocess the 5' RACE reads, holding one entry per CDR3 protein. The table has 800,000 to 1,300,000 distinct CDR3 sequences, around 27% seen once. In addition, the sample was reused for a study of T cells of mothers and their children.

The sequencing input was blood. All receptors derive from a girl aged 2-10 years in good health.

The chain's CDR3 is CASSSIRTGHPYEQYF. In DNA, the CDR3 is TGTGCCAGCAGTTCGATCCGGACAGGGCATCCCTACGAGCAGTACTTC. This chain connects TRBV28 to TRBJ2-7, with 8 bases matching TRBD1. Losses at the gene ends were 4 bases for V and 2 bases for J; bases not matched to a gene: 10. Germline V gene sequence: CDR1 MDHEN, CDR2 SYDVKM. The CDR3 covers 16 residues. Filled out from reference TRBV28 and TRBJ2-7, the complete variable domain reads DVKVTQSSRYLVKRTGEKVFLECVQDMDHENMFWYRQDPGLGLRLIYFSYDVKMKEKGDIPEGYSVSREKKERFSLILESASTNQTSMYLCASSSIRTGHPYEQYFGPGTRLTVT.

This clonotype was recorded a few times. The chain employs TRBV6-1 and TRBJ2-5; 10 bases match TRBD2. The CDR3 covers 16 residues. V lost 5 bases, J lost 5 bases, and 11 bases stayed unmatched. Germline V lookup: CDR1 MNHNS, CDR2 SASEGT. CDR3 nucleotide sequence: TGTGCCAGCAGTCCCCTAGGGCTAGCGGGAGCGGAGACCCAGTACTTC. It encodes CASSPLGLAGAETQYF.

The J gene is TRBJ2-1, the V gene TRBV28, with D possibly being TRBD1 or TRBD2 (6 bases each). Germline assignment: CDR1 MDHEN and CDR2 SYDVKM. The length of the CDR3 is 12 residues. V lost 8 bases to trimming and J lost 8 bases, with 13 bases between them. CDR3: CASENRGDEQFF. The CDR3 DNA reads TGTGCCAGCGAAAATAGGGGGGATGAGCAGTTCTTC.

This clonotype has more than one count but fewer than ten. This chain uses TRBV7-8 with TRBJ2-7; TRBD1 is a possible D gene (6 bases). The CDR3 is made up of 15 amino acids. Germline V gene sequence: CDR1 SGHVS, CDR2 FQNEAQ. V lost 3 bases to trimming and J lost 3 bases, with 15 bases between them. The CDR3 sequence is CASSLAQGGNYEQYF. The CDR3 nucleotides are TGTGCCAGCAGCTTGGCACAGGGTGGAAACTACGAGCAGTACTTC.

This clonotype was counted a few times. V usage is TRBV28 and J usage is TRBJ2-5; 8 positions match TRBD1. The CDR3 spans 14 residues. V lost 8 bases, J lost 5 bases, and 10 bases stayed unmatched. CDR1 is MDHEN and CDR2 is SYDVKM in the germline V gene. Here the CDR3 reads CASPTGVGAETQYF. CDR3 nucleotides: TGTGCCAGCCCGACAGGGGTAGGGGCGGAGACCCAGTACTTC.

Points on this clonotype: One end of the junction varies from germline; a read error may be responsible. J is TRBJ2-7 and V is TRBV7-2; no reliable D call. CDR1 is SGHTA, CDR2 FQGNSA, per germline. CDR3 length: 13 residues. The CDR3: CASSLGGGRSIHF. The CDR3 DNA follows: TGTGCCAGCAGCTTAGGAGGTGGCCGCTCAATTCACTTC. Using reference TRBV7-2 and TRBJ2-7 for the parts outside the CDR3, the full variable domain is GAGVSQSPSNKVTEKGKDVELRCDPISGHTALYWYRQSLGQGLEFLIYFQGNSAPDKSGLPSDRFSAERTGGSVSTLTIQRTQQEDSAVYLCASSLGGGRSIHFGPGTRLTVT.

The chain couples TRBV7-2 to TRBJ2-7; no reliable D call. The V gene lost 1 base and the J gene lost 7 bases, with 11 bases spanning the gap. Germline CDR1 SGHTA, CDR2 FQGNSA. The CDR3 runs 13 residues. The CDR3 DNA is TGTGCCAGCAGCTTAGAACCTCCTCGGGAGCAGTACTTC. It translates to CASSLEPPREQYF.

This clonotype was seen a few times. The chain joins TRBV6-2 or TRBV6-3 to TRBJ2-6; a possible D gene is TRBD2 (6 bases). The CDR3 extends over 14 amino acids. The germline gives CDR1 MNHEY, CDR2 SVGEGT. V lost 10 bases and J 1 base, leaving 11 bases between the germline ends. The CDR3 DNA reads as TGTGCCATTTCCCGGGGGTCTGGGGCCAACGTCCTGACTTTC. Translation gives CAISRGSGANVLTF.

This chain joins TRBV12-3 or TRBV12-4 and TRBJ1-2; no definite D call. V was pared by 6 bases and J by 7 bases, with 15 bases between. The CDR3 sequence is 13 residues long. CDR3 sequence reads: CASRPPTLFGYTF. Here the CDR3 DNA reads TGTGCCAGCAGACCTCCAACCCTTTTTGGCTACACCTTC.

This clonotype came up a few times. The rearrangement joins TRBV20-1 to TRBJ2-7, with D perhaps matching TRBD1 (6 bases). Germline CDR1 and CDR2: DFQATT and SNEGSKA (reference sequence). The germline V and J ends were trimmed by 5 bases and 4 bases, with 18 bases remaining between them. This CDR3 has 14 residues. The CDR3 nucleotides are TGCAGTGCTCCCGGGACACCGGGTGGGTACGAGCAGTACTTC. As protein: CSAPGTPGGYEQYF.

This clonotype was detected only a few times. The rearrangement links TRBV12-3 or TRBV12-4 to TRBJ2-1; D not resolved. The J call is uncertain, as TRBJ2-7 better fits the DNA end. CDR3 length equals 12 residues. CDR3 bases: TGTGCCAGCAGTTTGACCTTCTACGAGCAGTACTTC. Its translation: CASSLTFYEQYF.

The sample holds one count of this clonotype. The chain carries TRBV14 and TRBJ2-1, with TRBD1 matching 10 bases. CDR1 is SGHDN, CDR2 FVKESK, per germline. Germline trimming cut 1 base from V and 2 bases from J; bases unmatched to any gene: 2. This CDR3 has 16 residues. CDR3 bases: TGTGCCAGCAGCCAAGGCGGACAGGGGGCCTACAATGAGCAGTTCTTC. It translates to CASSQGGQGAYNEQFF. The full variable domain, its missing parts supplied by reference TRBV14 and TRBJ2-1, is EAGVTQFPSHSVIEKGQTVTLRCDPISGHDNLYWYRRVMGKEIKFLLHFVKESKQDESGMPNNRFLAERTGGTYSTLKVQPAELEDSGVYFCASSQGGQGAYNEQFFGPGTRLTVL.

In this sample, this clonotype turned up a few times. DNA for the CDR3: TGCAGCGTTAGGTTATTCGACTCCTACAATGAGCAGTTCTTC. Amino acid sequence: CSVRLFDSYNEQFF. The chain is built from TRBV29-1 and TRBJ2-1; D not resolved. This CDR3 is built from 14 residues. Between the trimmed V and J ends, which lost 5 bases and 0 bases, there was a span of 11 bases. Germline CDR1 and CDR2: SQVTM and ANQGSEA.

This clonotype has just a few counts. J is TRBJ2-4 and V is TRBV20-1; D possibly matches TRBD1 or TRBD2 (6 bases each). With 6 bases removed from V and 0 bases from J, the gap between germline ends came to 21 bases. This CDR3 has 17 amino acids. Germline V gene data show CDR1 as DFQATT and CDR2 as SNEGSKA (reference sequence). The CDR3 DNA sequence: TGCAGTGCCCCCGGGGGCTTTTTGCGGGGAGCCAAAAACATTCAGTACTTC. Translated: CSAPGGFLRGAKNIQYF.

This clonotype was observed a few times. The rearrangement uses TRBV3-1 and TRBJ2-1; D ambiguous. Germline CDR1 and CDR2: LGHDT and YNNKEL (reference sequence). This CDR3 is 13 amino acids long. Trimming took off 3 bases at V and 8 bases at J, with 11 bases between the two ends. The CDR3 is CASSHDRADEQFF. CDR3 nucleotides: TGTGCCAGCAGCCACGACCGAGCTGATGAGCAGTTCTTC.

As for this clonotype: At one of its ends the junction is not consistent with the germline gene, which may arise from a read error. The rearrangement links TRBV12-3 or TRBV12-4 to TRBJ2-3; possible D gene TRBD2, 6 bases. CDR3 length: 17 amino acids. CDR3: CASSLPFAGSRGDAQYF. CDR3 DNA: TGTGCCAGCAGTTTGCCGTTTGCCGGGAGTCGGGGAGATGCGCAGTATTTT.

This clonotype was detected a few times. The rearrangement links TRBV29-1 to TRBJ2-7; no firm D call. Trimming took off 5 bases at V and 6 bases at J, with 14 bases between the two ends. Germline V gives CDR1 SQVTM, CDR2 ANQGSEA. The CDR3 spans 12 residues. Written as DNA, the CDR3 is TGCAGCGTTACCTTCGAGAGTTCCGAGCAGTACTTC. It specifies CSVTFESSEQYF.

V and J are TRBV7-2 and TRBJ2-7; the D gene is possibly TRBD1 (6 bases). The V end lost 7 bases, the J end lost 5 bases, and 21 bases lay between the germline ends. CDR1 and CDR2 from the germline V gene are SGHTA and FQGNSA. The CDR3 is 15 residues long. The CDR3 bases are TGTGCCAGCAACACTCCGGTAGGGGGACAACACGAGCAGTACTTC. It encodes CASNTPVGGQHEQYF.

This clonotype was observed a handful of times. At one end, the junction sequence differs from germline, possibly due to a read error. The rearrangement joins TRBV6-5 to TRBJ2-5, with D hard to call. Germline V CDR1 and CDR2: MNHEY, SVGAGI. This CDR3 spans 12 amino acids. The chain's CDR3 is CASSRPPGERFF. In DNA, the CDR3 is TGTGCCAGCAGCCGTCCCCCAGGCGAGAGGTTCTTC.

Only a few counts were recorded for this clonotype. The chain carries TRBV7-3 and TRBJ2-2; tentatively, D is TRBD1 (6 bases). The V gene's germline CDR1 is SGHTA and CDR2 FQGTGA. The V end lost 6 bases, the J end lost 1 base, and 9 bases lay between the germline ends. The CDR3 is 14 amino acids. CDR3 region: CASRKGGNTGELFF. DNA for the CDR3: TGTGCCAGCAGGAAAGGGGGGAACACCGGGGAGCTGTTTTTT.

This clonotype was seen only a few times. The chain carries TRBV6-5 and TRBJ2-5; TRBD1 is a possible D gene (7 bases). The assigned J gene may be wrong: the sequence end matches TRBJ2-1 better. CDR3 size: 14 residues. CDR1 MNHEY and CDR2 SVGAGI come from the germline V gene. Here the CDR3 DNA reads TGTGCCAGCAGTCCCCCAGGGGGGCCGGGTGAGCAGTTCTTC. Its translation is CASSPPGGPGEQFF.

The CDR3 spells CASGLAGGREQFF. CDR3 bases: TGTGCCAGCGGACTAGCGGGGGGGCGGGAGCAGTTCTTC. This chain links TRBV27 with TRBJ2-1; 15 nucleotides match TRBD2. CDR1 MNHEY and CDR2 SMNVEV come from the germline V gene (reference sequence). The junction had 3 bases not matched to a gene; V was cut back by 8 bases and J by 10 bases. CDR3 length equals 13 residues.

The sample holds a few counts of this clonotype. The V gene is TRBV20-1, the J gene TRBJ2-7, with TRBD2 identical over 12 bases. The CDR3 extends over 13 amino acids. The germline CDR1 and CDR2 sequences are DFQATT and SNEGSKA (reference sequence). Germline trimming cut 1 base from V and 7 bases from J; bases unmatched to any gene: 2. CDR3 in DNA: TGCAGTGCTAGAGGGACTAGCGGGATTGAGCAGTACTTC. Translated: CSARGTSGIEQYF.